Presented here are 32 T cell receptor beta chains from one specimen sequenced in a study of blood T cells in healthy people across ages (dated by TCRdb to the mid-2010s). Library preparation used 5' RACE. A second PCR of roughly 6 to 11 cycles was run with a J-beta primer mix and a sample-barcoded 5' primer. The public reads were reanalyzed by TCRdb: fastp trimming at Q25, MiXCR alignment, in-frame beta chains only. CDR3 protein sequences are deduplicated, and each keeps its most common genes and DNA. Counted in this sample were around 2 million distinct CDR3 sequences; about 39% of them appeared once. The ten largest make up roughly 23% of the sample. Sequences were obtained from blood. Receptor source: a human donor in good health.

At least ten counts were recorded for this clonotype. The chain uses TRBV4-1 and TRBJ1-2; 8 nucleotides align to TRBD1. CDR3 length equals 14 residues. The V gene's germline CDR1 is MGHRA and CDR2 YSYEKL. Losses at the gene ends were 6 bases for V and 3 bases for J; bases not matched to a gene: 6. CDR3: CASSSDRGHYGYTF. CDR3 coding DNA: TGCGCCAGCAGTAGCGACAGGGGTCACTATGGCTACACCTTC.

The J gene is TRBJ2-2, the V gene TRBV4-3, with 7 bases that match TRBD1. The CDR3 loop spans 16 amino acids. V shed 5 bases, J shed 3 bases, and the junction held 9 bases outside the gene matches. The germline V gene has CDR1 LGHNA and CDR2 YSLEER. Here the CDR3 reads CASSTRQGRDTGELFF. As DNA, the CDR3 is TGCGCCAGCAGCACCAGACAGGGTAGGGACACCGGGGAGCTGTTTTTT.

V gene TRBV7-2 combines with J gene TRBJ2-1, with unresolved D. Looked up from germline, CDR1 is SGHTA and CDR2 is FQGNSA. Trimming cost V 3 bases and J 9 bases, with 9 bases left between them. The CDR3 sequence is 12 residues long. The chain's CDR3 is CASSFAYVEQFF. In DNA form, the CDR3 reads TGTGCCAGCAGCTTCGCATATGTTGAGCAGTTCTTC.

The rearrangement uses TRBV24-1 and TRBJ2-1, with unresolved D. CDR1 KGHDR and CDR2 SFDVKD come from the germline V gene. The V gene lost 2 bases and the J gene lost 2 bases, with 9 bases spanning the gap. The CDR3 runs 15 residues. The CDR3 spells CATSDWAATYNEQFF. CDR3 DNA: TGTGCCACCAGTGATTGGGCAGCCACCTACAATGAGCAGTTCTTC.

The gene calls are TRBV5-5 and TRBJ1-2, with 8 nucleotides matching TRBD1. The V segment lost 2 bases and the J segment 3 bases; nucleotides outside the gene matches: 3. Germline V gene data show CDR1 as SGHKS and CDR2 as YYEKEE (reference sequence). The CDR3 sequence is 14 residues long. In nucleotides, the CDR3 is TGTGCCAGCAGCTTCGCGACAGGGGACTATGGCTACACCTTC. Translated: CASSFATGDYGYTF.

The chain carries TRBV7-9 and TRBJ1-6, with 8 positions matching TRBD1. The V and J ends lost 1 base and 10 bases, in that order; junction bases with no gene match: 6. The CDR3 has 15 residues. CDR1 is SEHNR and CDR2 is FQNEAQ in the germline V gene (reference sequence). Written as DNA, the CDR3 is TGTGCCAGCAGCTTAGGTATTAACAGGGGGTCACCCCTCCACTTT. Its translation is CASSLGINRGSPLHF.

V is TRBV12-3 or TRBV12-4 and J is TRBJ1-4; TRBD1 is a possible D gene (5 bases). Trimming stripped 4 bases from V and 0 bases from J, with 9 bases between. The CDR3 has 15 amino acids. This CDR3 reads CASSWDGTTNEKLFF. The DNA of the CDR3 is TGTGCCAGCAGTTGGGACGGAACAACTAATGAAAAACTGTTTTTT.

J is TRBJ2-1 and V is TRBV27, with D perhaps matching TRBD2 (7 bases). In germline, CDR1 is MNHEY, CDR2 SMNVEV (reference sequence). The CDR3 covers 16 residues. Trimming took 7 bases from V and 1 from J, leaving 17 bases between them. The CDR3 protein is CASTIIGGPSYNEQFF. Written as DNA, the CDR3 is TGTGCCAGCACAATAATCGGGGGGCCATCCTACAATGAGCAGTTCTTC.

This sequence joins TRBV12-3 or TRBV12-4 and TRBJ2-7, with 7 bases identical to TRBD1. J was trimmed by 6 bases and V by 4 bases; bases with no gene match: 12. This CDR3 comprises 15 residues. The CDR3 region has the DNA TGTGCCAGCAGTTCTTTAACAGGGGCGGTGGTCGAGCAGTACTTC. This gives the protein CASSSLTGAVVEQYF.

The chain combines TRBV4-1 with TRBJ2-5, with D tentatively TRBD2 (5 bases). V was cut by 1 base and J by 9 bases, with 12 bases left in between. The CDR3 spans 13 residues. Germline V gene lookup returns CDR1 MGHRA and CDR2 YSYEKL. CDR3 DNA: TGCGCCAGCAGCCAAGCCCTCCTGGAGGCCCAGTACTTC. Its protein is CASSQALLEAQYF.

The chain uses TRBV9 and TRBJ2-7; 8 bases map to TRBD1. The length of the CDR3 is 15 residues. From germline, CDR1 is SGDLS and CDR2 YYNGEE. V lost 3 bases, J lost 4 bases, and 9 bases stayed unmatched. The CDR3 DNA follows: TGTGCCAGCAGCGCTCGCCAGGGACAGGATTACGAGCAGTACTTC. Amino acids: CASSARQGQDYEQYF.

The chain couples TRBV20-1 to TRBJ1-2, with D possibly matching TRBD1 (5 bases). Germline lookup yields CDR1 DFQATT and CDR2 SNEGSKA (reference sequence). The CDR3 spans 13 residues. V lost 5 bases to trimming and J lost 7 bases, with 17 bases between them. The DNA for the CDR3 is TGCAGTGCTCGGATCGGGACGTTAGTTGGCTACACCTTC. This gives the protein CSARIGTLVGYTF.

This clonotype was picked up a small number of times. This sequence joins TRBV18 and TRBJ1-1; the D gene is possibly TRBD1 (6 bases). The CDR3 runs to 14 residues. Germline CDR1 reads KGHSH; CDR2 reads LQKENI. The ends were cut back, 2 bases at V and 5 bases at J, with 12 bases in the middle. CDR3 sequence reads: CASSPRAGETEAFF. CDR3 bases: TGTGCCAGCTCACCAAGAGCAGGGGAGACTGAAGCTTTCTTT.

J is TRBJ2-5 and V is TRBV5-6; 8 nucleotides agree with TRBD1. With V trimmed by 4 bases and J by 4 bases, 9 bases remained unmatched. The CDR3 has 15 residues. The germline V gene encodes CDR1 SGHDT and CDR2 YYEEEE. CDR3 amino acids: CASSTGTGFGETQYF. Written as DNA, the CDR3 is TGTGCCAGCAGCACCGGGACAGGATTTGGAGAGACCCAGTACTTC.

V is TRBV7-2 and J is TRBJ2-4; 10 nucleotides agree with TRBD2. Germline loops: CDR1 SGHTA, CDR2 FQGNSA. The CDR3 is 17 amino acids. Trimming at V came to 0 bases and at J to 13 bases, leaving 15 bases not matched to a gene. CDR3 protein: CASSLASGGAEYNEQYF. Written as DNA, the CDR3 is TGTGCCAGCAGCTTAGCGAGCGGGGGGGCCGAGTACAATGAGCAGTACTTC.

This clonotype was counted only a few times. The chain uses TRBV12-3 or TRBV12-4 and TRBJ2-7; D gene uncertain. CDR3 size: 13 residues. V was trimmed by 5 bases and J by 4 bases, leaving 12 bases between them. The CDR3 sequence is CASSPDPRYEQYF. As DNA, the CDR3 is TGTGCCAGCAGTCCGGACCCCCGGTACGAGCAGTACTTC.

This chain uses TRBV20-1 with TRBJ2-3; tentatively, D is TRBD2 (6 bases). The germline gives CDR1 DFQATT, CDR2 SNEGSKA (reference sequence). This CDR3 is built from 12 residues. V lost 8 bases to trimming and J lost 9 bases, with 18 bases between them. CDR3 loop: CSPVVAAGTQYF. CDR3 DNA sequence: TGCAGTCCGGTGGTAGCGGCGGGCACGCAGTATTTT.

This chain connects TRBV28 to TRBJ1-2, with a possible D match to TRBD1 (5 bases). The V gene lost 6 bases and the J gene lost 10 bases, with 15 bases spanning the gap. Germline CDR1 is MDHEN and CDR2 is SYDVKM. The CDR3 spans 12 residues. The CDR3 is CASSSPTESYTF. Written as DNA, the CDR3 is TGTGCCAGCAGCTCCCCGACAGAATCCTACACCTTC.

CDR3 bases: TGCAGTGCTAGAGAACGGGGCTTCTACGAGCAGTACTTC. The encoded protein is CSARERGFYEQYF. The genes are TRBV20-1 and TRBJ2-7; either TRBD1 or TRBD2 may supply D (5 bases each). Germline loops: CDR1 DFQATT, CDR2 SNEGSKA (reference sequence). The V end lost 0 bases, the J end lost 3 bases, and 9 bases lay between the germline ends. The CDR3 has 13 amino acids.

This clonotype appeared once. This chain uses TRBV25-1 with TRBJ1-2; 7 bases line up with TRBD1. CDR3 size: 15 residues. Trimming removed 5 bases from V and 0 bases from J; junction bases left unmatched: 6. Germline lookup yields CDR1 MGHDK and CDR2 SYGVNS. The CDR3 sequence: CASSKGQPPNYGYTF. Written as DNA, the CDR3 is TGTGCCAGCAGTAAGGGACAGCCACCTAACTATGGCTACACCTTC.

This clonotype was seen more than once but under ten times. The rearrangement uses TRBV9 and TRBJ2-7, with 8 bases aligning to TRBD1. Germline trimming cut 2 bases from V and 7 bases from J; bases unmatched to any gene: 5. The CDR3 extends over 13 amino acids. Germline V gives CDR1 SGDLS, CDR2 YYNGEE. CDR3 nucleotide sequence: TGTGCCAGCAGCGTGACAGGGGTGGGGGAGCAGTACTTC. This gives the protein CASSVTGVGEQYF.

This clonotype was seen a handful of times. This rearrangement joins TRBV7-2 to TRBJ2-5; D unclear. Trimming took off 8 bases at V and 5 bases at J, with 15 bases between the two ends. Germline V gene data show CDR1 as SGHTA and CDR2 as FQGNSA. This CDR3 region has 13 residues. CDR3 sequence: CASGSPTMETQYF. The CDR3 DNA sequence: TGTGCCAGCGGGTCACCGACGATGGAGACCCAGTACTTC.

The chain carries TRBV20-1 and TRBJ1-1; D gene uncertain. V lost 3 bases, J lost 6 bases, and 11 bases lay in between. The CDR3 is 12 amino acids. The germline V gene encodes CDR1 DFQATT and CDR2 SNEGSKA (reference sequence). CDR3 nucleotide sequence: TGCAGTGCTAGCGAAAATGTTCCTGAAGCTTTCTTT. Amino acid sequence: CSASENVPEAFF.

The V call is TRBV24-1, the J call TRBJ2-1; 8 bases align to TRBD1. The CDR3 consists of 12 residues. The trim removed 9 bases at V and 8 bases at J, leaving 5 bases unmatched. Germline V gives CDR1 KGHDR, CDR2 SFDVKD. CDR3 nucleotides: TGTGCCACCGGCTGGACAGGGTATGAGCAGTTCTTC. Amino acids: CATGWTGYEQFF.

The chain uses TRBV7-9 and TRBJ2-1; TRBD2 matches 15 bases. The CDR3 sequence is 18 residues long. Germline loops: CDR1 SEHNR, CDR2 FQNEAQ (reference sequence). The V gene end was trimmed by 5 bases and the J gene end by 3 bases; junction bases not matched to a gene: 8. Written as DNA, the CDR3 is TGTGCCAGCAGCCCCGGGACTAGCGGGGGGAAATTCTACAATGAGCAGTTCTTC. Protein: CASSPGTSGGKFYNEQFF.

The CDR3 loop is CASSLTGRESGYTF. The CDR3 DNA follows: TGTGCCAGCAGCTTAACGGGCAGGGAGTCCGGCTACACCTTC. The chain couples TRBV7-9 to TRBJ1-2, with D perhaps TRBD1 (5 bases). The length of the CDR3 is 14 residues. CDR1 SEHNR and CDR2 FQNEAQ come from the germline V gene (reference sequence). The V end was cut by 2 bases, the J end by 8 bases, with 15 bases between.

CDR3 DNA sequence: TGTGCCAGCAGCCAAGATCTTCCGAGACGGGGAGCAGGCCGACCCTATGGCTACACCTTC. As protein: CASSQDLPRRGAGRPYGYTF. The chain carries TRBV4-2 and TRBJ1-2; D call uncertain. Between the trimmed V and J ends, which lost 0 bases and 4 bases, there was a span of 27 bases. The germline V gene has CDR1 LGHNA and CDR2 YNFKEQ. The CDR3 runs 20 residues.

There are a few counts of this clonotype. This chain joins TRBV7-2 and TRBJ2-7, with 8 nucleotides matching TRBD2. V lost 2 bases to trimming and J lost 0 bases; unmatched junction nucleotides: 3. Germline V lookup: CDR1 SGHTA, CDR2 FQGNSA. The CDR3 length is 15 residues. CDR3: CASSLSSGASYEQYF. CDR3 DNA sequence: TGTGCCAGCAGCTTAAGTAGCGGGGCCTCCTACGAGCAGTACTTC.

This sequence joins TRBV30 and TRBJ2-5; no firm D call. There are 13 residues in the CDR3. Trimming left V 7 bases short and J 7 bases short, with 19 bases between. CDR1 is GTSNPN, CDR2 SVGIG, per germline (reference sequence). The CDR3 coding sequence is TGTGCCTTTTCTACCCGGGCACGTGGGACCCAGTACTTC. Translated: CAFSTRARGTQYF.

For the CDR3, the DNA is TGTGCCAGCAGCTTAGCTATGTCCGTTTCCTACAATGAGCAGTTCTTC. Its protein product is CASSLAMSVSYNEQFF. This chain uses TRBV7-2 with TRBJ2-1; D gene ambiguous. In germline, CDR1 is SGHTA, CDR2 FQGNSA. The CDR3 covers 16 residues. V lost 0 bases and J 1 base, leaving 10 bases between the germline ends.

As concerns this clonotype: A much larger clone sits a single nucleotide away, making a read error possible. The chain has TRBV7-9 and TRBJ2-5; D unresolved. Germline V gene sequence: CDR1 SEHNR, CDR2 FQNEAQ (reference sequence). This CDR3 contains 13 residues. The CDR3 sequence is CASSLVNQDTQYF. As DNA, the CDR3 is TGTGCCAGCAGCTTAGTCAACCAAGACACCCAGTACTTC.

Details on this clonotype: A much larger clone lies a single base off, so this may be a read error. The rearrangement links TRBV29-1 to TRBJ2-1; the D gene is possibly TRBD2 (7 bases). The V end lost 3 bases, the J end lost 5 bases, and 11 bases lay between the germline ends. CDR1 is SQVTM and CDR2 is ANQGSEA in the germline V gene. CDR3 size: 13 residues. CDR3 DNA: TGCAGCGTTGAGGCGGGGGCCCACAATGAGCAGTTCTTC. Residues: CSVEAGAHNEQFF.